This T cell receptor beta chain was documented in a study of cytomegalovirus exposure and HLA in healthy donors. Study results and limitations: A list of approximately 160 TCR beta chains associated with cytomegalovirus was given. As a later analysis revealed, the rate of TCR association differed by HLA locus, with DRB1 most and HLA-C fewest. Analyses of presence and absence presupposed an approximately uniform sequencing depth across donors.

CDR3 length: 13 amino acids. V lost 4 bases to trimming and J lost 5 bases, with 10 bases between them. Per the germline V gene, CDR1 is SGHKS and CDR2 is YYEKEE (reference sequence). For this clone: Its specificity is not known.

The PCR had 60 Vbeta and 13 Jbeta primers. TCRdb's table, derived via immunoSEQ multiplex PCR, lists solely in-frame clones and lacks some. Of about 200,000 clones in the sample, roughly 81% were seen once. The TCR was taken from a woman between 25 and 40 years old in good health and CMV-seropositive. The sequenced sample consisted of PBMCs. The chain uses TRBV5-5 and TRBJ1-5; D ambiguous. CDR3 sequence reads: CASSPPGDQPQHF. CDR3 sequence (DNA): TGTGCCAGCAGCCCCCCTGGAGATCAGCCCCAGCATTTT.